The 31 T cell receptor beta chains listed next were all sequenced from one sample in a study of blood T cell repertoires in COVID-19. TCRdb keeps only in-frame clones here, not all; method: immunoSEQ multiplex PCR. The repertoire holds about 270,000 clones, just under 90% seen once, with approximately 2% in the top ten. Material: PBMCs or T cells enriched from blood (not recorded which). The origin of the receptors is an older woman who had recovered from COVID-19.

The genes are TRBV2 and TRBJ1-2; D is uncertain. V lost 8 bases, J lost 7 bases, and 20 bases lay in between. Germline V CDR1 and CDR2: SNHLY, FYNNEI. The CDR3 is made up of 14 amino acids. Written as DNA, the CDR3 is TGTGCCAGCCGGAATGACATACCAACAAGTGGCTACACCTTC. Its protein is CASRNDIPTSGYTF.

This CDR3 is CASSLRGTAETQYF. CDR3 nucleotides: TGCGCCAGCAGCTTGAGGGGGACGGCGGAGACCCAGTACTTC. The rearrangement joins TRBV5-1 to TRBJ2-5; weak D call: TRBD1 (6 bases). The germline V gene encodes CDR1 SGHRS and CDR2 YFSETQ. Trimming shortened V by 1 base and J by 5 bases, and 12 bases separated the two germline ends. CDR3 length equals 14 residues.

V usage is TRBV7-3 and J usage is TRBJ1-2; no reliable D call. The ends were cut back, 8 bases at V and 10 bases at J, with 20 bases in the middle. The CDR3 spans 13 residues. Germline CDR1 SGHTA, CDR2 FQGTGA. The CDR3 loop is CASGKSRGSYYTF. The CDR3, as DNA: TGTGCCAGCGGAAAGTCTCGCGGGAGCTACTACACCTTC.

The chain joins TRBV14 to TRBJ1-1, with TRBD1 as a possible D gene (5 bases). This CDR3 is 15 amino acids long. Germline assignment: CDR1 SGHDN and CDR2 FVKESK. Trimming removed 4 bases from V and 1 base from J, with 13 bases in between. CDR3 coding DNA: TGTGCCAGCAGCCGCTCGGGGGGGGAGAACACTGAAGCTTTCTTT. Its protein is CASSRSGGENTEAFF.

This chain's CDR3 is CATSSGQHYGYTF. For the CDR3, the DNA is TGTGCCACCAGCTCGGGACAGCACTATGGCTACACCTTC. J is TRBJ1-2 and V is TRBV15, with TRBD1 matching 7 bases. There are 13 residues in the CDR3. Germline assignment: CDR1 LNHNV and CDR2 YYDKDF (reference sequence). Trimming took 5 bases from V and 3 from J; bases not matched to a gene: 3.

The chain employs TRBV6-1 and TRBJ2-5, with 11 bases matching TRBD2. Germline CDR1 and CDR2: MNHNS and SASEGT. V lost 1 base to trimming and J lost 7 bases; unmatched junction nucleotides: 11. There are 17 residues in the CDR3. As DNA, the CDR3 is TGTGCCAGCAGTGAAGGGGCGAGACTAGCGGGGACAAGGACCCAGTACTTC. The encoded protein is CASSEGARLAGTRTQYF.

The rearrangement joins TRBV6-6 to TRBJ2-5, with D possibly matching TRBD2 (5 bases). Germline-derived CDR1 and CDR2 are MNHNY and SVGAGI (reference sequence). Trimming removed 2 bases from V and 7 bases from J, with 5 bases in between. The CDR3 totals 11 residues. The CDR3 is CASSYGGTQYF. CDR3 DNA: TGTGCCAGCAGTTACGGAGGGACCCAGTACTTC.

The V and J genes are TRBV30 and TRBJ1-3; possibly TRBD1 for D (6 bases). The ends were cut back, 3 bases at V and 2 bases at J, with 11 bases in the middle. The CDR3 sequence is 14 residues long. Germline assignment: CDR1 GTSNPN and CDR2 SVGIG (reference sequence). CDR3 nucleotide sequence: TGTGCCTGGAGCCAACAGGGCACTGGAAACACCATATATTTT. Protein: CAWSQQGTGNTIYF. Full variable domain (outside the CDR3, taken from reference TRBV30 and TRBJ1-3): SQTIHQWPATLVQPVGSPLSLECTVEGTSNPNLYWYRQAAGRGLQLLFYSVGIGQISSEVPQNLSASRPQDRQFILSSKKLLLSDSGFYLCAWSQQGTGNTIYFGEGSWLTVV.

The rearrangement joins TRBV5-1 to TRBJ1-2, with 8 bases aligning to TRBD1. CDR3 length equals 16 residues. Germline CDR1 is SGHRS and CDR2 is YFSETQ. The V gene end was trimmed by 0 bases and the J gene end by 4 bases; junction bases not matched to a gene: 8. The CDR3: CASSLGTGGGIYGYTF. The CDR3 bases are TGCGCCAGCAGCTTGGGTACAGGGGGTGGTATCTATGGCTACACCTTC.

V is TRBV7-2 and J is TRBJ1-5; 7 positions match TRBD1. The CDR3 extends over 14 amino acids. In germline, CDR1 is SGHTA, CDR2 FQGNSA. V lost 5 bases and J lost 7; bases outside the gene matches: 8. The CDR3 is CASSRTGVGQPQHF. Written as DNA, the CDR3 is TGTGCCAGCAGCCGCACAGGGGTTGGACAGCCCCAGCATTTT. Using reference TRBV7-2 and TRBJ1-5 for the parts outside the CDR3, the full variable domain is GAGVSQSPSNKVTEKGKDVELRCDPISGHTALYWYRQSLGQGLEFLIYFQGNSAPDKSGLPSDRFSAERTGGSVSTLTIQRTQQEDSAVYLCASSRTGVGQPQHFGDGTRLSIL.

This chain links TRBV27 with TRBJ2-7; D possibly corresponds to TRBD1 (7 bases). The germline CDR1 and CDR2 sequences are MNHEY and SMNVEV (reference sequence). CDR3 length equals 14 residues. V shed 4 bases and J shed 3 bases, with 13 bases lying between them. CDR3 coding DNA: TGTGCCAGCAGTTCGGCAGGGGGGTACTACGAGCAGTACTTC. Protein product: CASSSAGGYYEQYF.

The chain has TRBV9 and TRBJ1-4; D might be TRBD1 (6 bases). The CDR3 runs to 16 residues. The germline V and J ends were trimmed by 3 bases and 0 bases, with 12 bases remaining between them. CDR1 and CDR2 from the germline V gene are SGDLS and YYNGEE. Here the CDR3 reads CASSASGTPTNEKLFF. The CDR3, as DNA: TGTGCCAGCAGCGCCAGTGGGACACCAACTAATGAAAAACTGTTTTTT.

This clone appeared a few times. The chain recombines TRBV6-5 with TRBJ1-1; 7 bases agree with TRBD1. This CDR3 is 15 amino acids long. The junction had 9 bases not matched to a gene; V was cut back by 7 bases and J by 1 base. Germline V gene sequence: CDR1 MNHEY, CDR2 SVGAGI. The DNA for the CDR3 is TGTGCCAGCAACAAGCAGGGGGTTCGGAACACTGAAGCTTTCTTT. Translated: CASNKQGVRNTEAFF.

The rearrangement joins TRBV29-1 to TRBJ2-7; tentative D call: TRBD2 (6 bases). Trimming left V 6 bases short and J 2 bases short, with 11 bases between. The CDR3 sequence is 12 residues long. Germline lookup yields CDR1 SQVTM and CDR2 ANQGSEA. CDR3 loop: CSVLGGTYEQYF. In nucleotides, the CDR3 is TGCAGCGTCTTGGGGGGAACCTACGAGCAGTACTTC.

CDR3 DNA: TGTGCCAGCATAAACCAGGGGGGCGGGGACACTGAAGCTTTCTTT. Its translation: CASINQGGGDTEAFF. This chain joins TRBV2 and TRBJ1-1; TRBD1 matches at 7 bases. J was trimmed by 3 bases and V by 7 bases; bases with no gene match: 11. In germline, CDR1 is SNHLY, CDR2 FYNNEI. This CDR3 has 15 amino acids.

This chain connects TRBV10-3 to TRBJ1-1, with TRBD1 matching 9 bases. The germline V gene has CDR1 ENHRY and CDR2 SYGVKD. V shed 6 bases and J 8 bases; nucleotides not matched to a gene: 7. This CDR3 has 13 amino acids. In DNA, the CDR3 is TGTGCCATCAGCGGGACGACAGGGGGGGAAGCTTTCTTT. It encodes CAISGTTGGEAFF.

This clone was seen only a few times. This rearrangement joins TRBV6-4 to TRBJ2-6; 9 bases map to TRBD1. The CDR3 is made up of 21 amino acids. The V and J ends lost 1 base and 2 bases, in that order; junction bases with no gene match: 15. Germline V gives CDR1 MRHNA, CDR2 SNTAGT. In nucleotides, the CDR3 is TGTGCCAGCAGTGACTGTCCGAGAGTTCGCTGGACAGGGGCTGGGGCCAACGTCCTGACTTTC. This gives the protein CASSDCPRVRWTGAGANVLTF.

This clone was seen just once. The CDR3 DNA reads TGCGCCAGCAGCTTGGGGCCCCAGGGGGACGACGAGCAGTACTTC. Its protein is CASSLGPQGDDEQYF. The rearrangement links TRBV5-1 to TRBJ2-7; 7 bases map to TRBD1. This CDR3 has 15 amino acids. The germline V gene has CDR1 SGHRS and CDR2 YFSETQ. V shed 0 bases and J 5 bases; nucleotides not matched to a gene: 8.

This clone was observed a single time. For the CDR3, the DNA is TGTGCCAGCAGCGCCGGACTAGCGGGGTCTAAGCGTGAGCAGTTCTTC. Its translation is CASSAGLAGSKREQFF. This chain connects TRBV5-6 to TRBJ2-1; 12 bases agree with TRBD2. This CDR3 has 16 residues. Per the germline V gene, CDR1 is SGHDT and CDR2 is YYEEEE. Losses at the gene ends were 4 bases for V and 9 bases for J; bases not matched to a gene: 11.

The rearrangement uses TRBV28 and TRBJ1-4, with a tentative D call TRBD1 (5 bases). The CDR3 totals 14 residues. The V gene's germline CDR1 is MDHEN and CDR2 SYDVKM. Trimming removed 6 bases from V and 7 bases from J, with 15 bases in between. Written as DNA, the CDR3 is TGTGCCAGCAGATTCAGGGTTTCGAGTGAAAAACTGTTTTTT. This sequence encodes CASRFRVSSEKLFF.

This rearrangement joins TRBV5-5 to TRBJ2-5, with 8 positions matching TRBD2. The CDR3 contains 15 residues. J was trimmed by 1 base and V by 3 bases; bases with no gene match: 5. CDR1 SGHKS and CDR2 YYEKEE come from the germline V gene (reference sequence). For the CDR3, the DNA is TGTGCCAGCAGCTACCGACTAGCGACCCAAGAGACCCAGTACTTC. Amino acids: CASSYRLATQETQYF.

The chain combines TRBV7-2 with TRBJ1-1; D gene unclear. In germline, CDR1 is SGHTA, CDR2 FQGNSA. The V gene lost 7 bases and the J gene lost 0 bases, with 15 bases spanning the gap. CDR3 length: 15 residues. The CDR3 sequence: CASTLGQVMNTEAFF. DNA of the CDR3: TGTGCCAGCACCCTTGGTCAGGTGATGAACACTGAAGCTTTCTTT.

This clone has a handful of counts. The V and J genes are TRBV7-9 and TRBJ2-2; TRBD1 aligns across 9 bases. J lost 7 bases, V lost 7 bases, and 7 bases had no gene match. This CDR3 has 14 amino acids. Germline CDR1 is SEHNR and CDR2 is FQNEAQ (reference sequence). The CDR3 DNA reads TGTGCCAGCATCCGCGGGACAGGGATCGGGGAGCTGTTTTTT. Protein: CASIRGTGIGELFF.

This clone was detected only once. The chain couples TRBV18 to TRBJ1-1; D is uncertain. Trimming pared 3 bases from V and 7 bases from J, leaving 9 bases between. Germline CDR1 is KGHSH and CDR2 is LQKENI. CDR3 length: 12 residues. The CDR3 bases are TGTGCCAGCTCACCCGTAGGAGATGAAGCTTTCTTT. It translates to CASSPVGDEAFF.

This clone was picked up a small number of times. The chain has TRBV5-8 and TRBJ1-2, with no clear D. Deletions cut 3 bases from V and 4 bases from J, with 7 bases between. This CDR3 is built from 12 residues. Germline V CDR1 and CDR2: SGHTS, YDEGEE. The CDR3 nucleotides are TGTGCCAGCAGCTGGGCGACCTATGGCTACACCTTC. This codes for CASSWATYGYTF.

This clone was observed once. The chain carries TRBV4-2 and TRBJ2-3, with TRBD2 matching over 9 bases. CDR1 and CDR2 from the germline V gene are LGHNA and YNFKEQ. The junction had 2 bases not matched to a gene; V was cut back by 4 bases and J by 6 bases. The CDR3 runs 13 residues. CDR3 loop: CASSPREGDTQYF. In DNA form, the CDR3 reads TGTGCCAGCAGCCCGCGGGAGGGGGATACGCAGTATTTT.

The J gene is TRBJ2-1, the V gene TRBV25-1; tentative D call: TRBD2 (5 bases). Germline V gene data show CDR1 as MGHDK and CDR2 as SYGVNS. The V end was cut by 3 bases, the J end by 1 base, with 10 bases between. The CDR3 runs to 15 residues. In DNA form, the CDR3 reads TGTGCCAGCAGTGACCTCCGCGGGTCCTACAATGAGCAGTTCTTC. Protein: CASSDLRGSYNEQFF.

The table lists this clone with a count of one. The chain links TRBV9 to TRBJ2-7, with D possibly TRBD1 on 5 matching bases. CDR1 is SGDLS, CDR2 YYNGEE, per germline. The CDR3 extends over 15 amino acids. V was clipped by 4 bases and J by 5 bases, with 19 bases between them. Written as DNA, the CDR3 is TGTGCCAGCAGCCCTTTCGACAGTCCTACGGACGAGCAGTACTTC. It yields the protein CASSPFDSPTDEQYF. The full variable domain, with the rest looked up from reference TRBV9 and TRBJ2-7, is DSGVTQTPKHLITATGQRVTLRCSPRSGDLSVYWYQQSLDQGLQFLIQYYNGEERAKGNILERFSAQQFPDLHSELNLSSLELGDSALYFCASSPFDSPTDEQYFGPGTRLTVT.

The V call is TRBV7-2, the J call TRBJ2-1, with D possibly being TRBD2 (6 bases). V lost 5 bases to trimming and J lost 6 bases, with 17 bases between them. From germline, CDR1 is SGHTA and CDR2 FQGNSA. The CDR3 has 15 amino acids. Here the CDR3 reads CASSLTGLILNEQFF. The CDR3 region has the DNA TGTGCCAGCAGCCTTACGGGACTGATACTCAATGAGCAGTTCTTC. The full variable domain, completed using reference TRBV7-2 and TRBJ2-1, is GAGVSQSPSNKVTEKGKDVELRCDPISGHTALYWYRQSLGQGLEFLIYFQGNSAPDKSGLPSDRFSAERTGGSVSTLTIQRTQQEDSAVYLCASSLTGLILNEQFFGPGTRLTVL.

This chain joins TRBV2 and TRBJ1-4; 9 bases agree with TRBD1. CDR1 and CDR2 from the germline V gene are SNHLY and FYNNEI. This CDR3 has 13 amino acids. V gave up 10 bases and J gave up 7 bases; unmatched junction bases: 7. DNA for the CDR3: TGTGCCATTCGACAGGGGGTTGTTGAAAAACTGTTTTTT. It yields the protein CAIRQGVVEKLFF.

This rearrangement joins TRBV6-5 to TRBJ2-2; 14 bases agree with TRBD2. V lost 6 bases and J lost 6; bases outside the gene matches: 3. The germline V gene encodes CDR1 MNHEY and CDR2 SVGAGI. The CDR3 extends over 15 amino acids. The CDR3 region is CASSGTSGSPGELFF. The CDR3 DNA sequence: TGTGCCAGCAGCGGGACTAGCGGGAGCCCCGGGGAGCTGTTTTTT.